This TCR beta chain was obtained from a study of blood T cell repertoires in COVID-19. Study-wide context: The United States, Italy and Spain provided the acute and convalescent COVID-19 samples. Sample material is recorded as cDNA or gDNA derived from T cells, B-cell-depleted T cells, or PBMCs.

In the authors' methods: Using reference gene primer amplification, nucleated cell counts were estimated. Measured with immunoSEQ multiplex PCR; TCRdb has only the in-frame clones, and not every one. D and trimming come from the DNA, and the V and J calls and clone size come from that table. The data show approximately 670,000 clones, over 80% seen once. Notes on this clone: Other DNA sequences in the sample encode the same CDR3.

The clonotype comes from a woman between 18 and 29 years old with acute or convalescent COVID-19. The sample consisted of peripheral blood.

CDR3 sequence: CASSPRGPQETQYF. CDR3 DNA: TGTGCCAGCTCACCACGGGGGCCTCAAGAGACCCAGTACTTC. V usage is TRBV18 and J usage is TRBJ2-5, with a possible D match to TRBD1 (6 bases). This CDR3 comprises 14 residues. V was shortened by 1 base and J by 2 bases, with 8 bases between the two germline ends. The germline V gene encodes CDR1 KGHSH and CDR2 LQKENI.